This TCR beta chain appears in the sequencing data of a study of T cells in Graves' hyperthyroidism and ophthalmopathy. The investigators amplified TCR beta CDR3 regions from RNA transcripts. HTBI primers drove first-round RT-PCR of the TCR CDR3. A single record per CDR3 protein comes from TCRdb applying MiXCR to the multiplex PCR reads. The data contain hundreds of thousands of distinct CDR3 sequences, over 12% of them singletons. The sample holds many counts of this clonotype. V lost 4 bases and J lost 0, with 20 bases in between. The CDR3 loop spans 18 amino acids. Germline V gene sequence: CDR1 SGHDT, CDR2 YYEEEE.

The sequence was obtained from a man aged 18 to 29 with Graves' ophthalmopathy. Sequencing was done on a sample of blood. The chain has TRBV5-6 and TRBJ1-5; unclear D gene. This CDR3 is CASSDYSQGPYSNQPQHF. The CDR3 DNA reads TGTGCCAGCAGCGATTACTCACAAGGCCCGTATAGCAATCAGCCCCAGCATTTT.